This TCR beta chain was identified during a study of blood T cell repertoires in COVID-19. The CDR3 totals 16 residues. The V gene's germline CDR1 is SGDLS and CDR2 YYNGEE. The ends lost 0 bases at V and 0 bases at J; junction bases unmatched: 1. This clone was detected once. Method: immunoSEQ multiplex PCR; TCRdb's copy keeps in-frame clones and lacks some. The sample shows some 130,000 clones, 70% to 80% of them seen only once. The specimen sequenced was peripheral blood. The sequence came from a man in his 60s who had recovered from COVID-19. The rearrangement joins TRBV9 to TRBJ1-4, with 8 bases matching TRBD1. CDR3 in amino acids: CASSVAGGATNEKLFF. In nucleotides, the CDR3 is TGTGCCAGCAGCGTAGCAGGGGGCGCAACTAATGAAAAACTGTTTTTT.